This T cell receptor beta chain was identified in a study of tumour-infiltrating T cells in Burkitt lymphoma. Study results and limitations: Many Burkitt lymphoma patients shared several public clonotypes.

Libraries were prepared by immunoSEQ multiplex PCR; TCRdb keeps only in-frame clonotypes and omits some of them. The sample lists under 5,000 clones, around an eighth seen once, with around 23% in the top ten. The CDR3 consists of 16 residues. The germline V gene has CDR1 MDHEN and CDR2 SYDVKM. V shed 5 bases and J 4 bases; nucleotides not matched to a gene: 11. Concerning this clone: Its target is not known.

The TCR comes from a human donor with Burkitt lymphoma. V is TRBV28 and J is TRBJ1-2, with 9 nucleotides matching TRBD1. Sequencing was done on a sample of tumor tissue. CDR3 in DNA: TGTGCCAGCAGTCAAAGTACAGGGGGCAGGGTCTATGGCTACACCTTC. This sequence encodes CASSQSTGGRVYGYTF.